This record looks at one T cell receptor (beta chain) sequence and its context. CDR3 length equals 14 residues. Germline loops: CDR1 LNHDA, CDR2 SQIVND (reference sequence). Trimming took 5 bases from V and 4 from J; bases not matched to a gene: 7. This specimen belongs to a study of T cells after somatic rescue of genetic block. Using immunoSEQ multiplex PCR, the repertoire was profiled, and TCRdb retains in-frame clones only, with some absent. The repertoire holds tens of thousands of clones, with just over 90% as singletons. This receptor was identified in a man aged 40-50 years. J is TRBJ1-2 and V is TRBV19; 7 nucleotides align to TRBD1. The sequenced material came from peripheral blood mononuclear cells (PBMCs). As DNA, the CDR3 is TGTGCCAGTAGTTACGGGGGACAGTTCTATGGCTACACCTTC. Protein sequence: CASSYGGQFYGYTF.